This TCR beta chain was observed in a study of technical replicates of blood from several donors. TCRdb keeps only in-frame clones here, not all; method: immunoSEQ multiplex PCR. The data contain 75,000 to 95,000 clones, 95% of them singletons. The CDR3 sequence is 17 residues long. V was clipped by 10 bases and J by 1 base; unmatched bases: 16. Germline V gene lookup returns CDR1 SNHLY and CDR2 FYNNEI. The sequence came from a human donor in good health. The material sequenced was T cells isolated from PBMCs. The J gene is TRBJ2-4, the V gene TRBV2; 7 bases are a match to TRBD2. This CDR3 reads CATKGRGIGGAKNIQYF. The CDR3 bases are TGTGCCACCAAGGGTCGCGGGATCGGGGGGGCCAAAAACATTCAGTACTTC. The full variable domain, with the rest looked up from reference TRBV2 and TRBJ2-4, is EPEVTQTPSHQVTQMGQEVILRCVPISNHLYFYWYRQILGQKVEFLVSFYNNEISEKSEIFDDQFSVERPDGSNFTLKIRSTKLEDSAMYFCATKGRGIGGAKNIQYFGAGTRLSVL.